These 7 T cell receptor beta chains originate from one sample sequenced in a study of OX40 agonist ivuxolimab in advanced cancers. TCRdb's copy holds only in-frame clones and misses some; the assay was immunoSEQ multiplex PCR. The sample has fewer than 65,000 clones; about nine tenths are singletons. The material sequenced was CD4+ or CD8+ T cells sorted from blood, taken in a trial of the OX40 agonist ivuxolimab. The receptors were gathered from an adult with an advanced solid tumor such as melanoma, head and neck, liver or kidney cancer.

The chain is built from TRBV27 and TRBJ2-4, with 16 positions matching TRBD2. The CDR3 runs 21 residues. The junction had 13 bases not matched to a gene; V was cut back by 3 bases and J by 2 bases. The germline CDR1 and CDR2 sequences are MNHEY and SMNVEV (reference sequence). The CDR3 nucleotides read TGTGCCAGCAGTTTTGGTCCCCCGGGACTAGCGGGAGGGCCGACCAAAAACATTCAGTACTTC. Amino acid sequence: CASSFGPPGLAGGPTKNIQYF.

J is TRBJ2-1 and V is TRBV5-4, with 9 bases lining up with TRBD2. The CDR3 runs 14 residues. Germline CDR1 is SGHNT and CDR2 is YYREEE (reference sequence). V lost 0 bases to trimming and J lost 10 bases; unmatched junction nucleotides: 5. Here the CDR3 DNA reads TGTGCCAGCAGCTTGGGCGCTAGCGGGACAGAGCAGTTCTTC. This sequence encodes CASSLGASGTEQFF.

The chain is built from TRBV6-5 and TRBJ2-2; D call uncertain. Per the germline V gene, CDR1 is MNHEY and CDR2 is SVGAGI. There are 14 residues in the CDR3. Trimming left V 5 bases short and J 1 base short, with 8 bases between. CDR3 protein: CASSRYRNTGELFF. CDR3 coding DNA: TGTGCCAGCAGTCGCTATAGGAACACCGGGGAGCTGTTTTTT.

The chain combines TRBV6-6 with TRBJ2-2, with 7 positions matching TRBD1. Per germline, CDR1 MNHNY and CDR2 SVGAGI (reference sequence). V shed 6 bases and J 7 bases; nucleotides not matched to a gene: 8. This CDR3 is built from 14 residues. The CDR3, as DNA: TGTGCCAGCAGGTGGACAGGTCGGGACGGGGAGCTGTTTTTT. Translating gives CASRWTGRDGELFF.

This chain connects TRBV7-8 to TRBJ2-5; D ambiguous. Looked up from germline, CDR1 is SGHVS and CDR2 is FQNEAQ. V was clipped by 0 bases and J by 5 bases, with 7 bases between them. The CDR3 spans 13 residues. CDR3 sequence reads: CASSLALGETQYF. The CDR3 nucleotides read TGTGCCAGCAGCTTAGCGCTGGGGGAGACCCAGTACTTC.

The chain carries TRBV2 and TRBJ1-2; 9 nucleotides match TRBD1. The CDR3 loop spans 12 amino acids. V shed 7 bases and J 10 bases; nucleotides not matched to a gene: 7. CDR1 and CDR2 from the germline V gene are SNHLY and FYNNEI. CDR3 in DNA: TGTGCCAGCATGGGGACAGGGTACGACTACACCTTC. Encoded protein: CASMGTGYDYTF.

The chain carries TRBV7-3 and TRBJ2-1, with 10 positions matching TRBD2. Germline loops: CDR1 SGHTA, CDR2 FQGTGA. This CDR3 contains 15 residues. V shed 5 bases and J 8 bases; nucleotides not matched to a gene: 9. The CDR3 DNA sequence: TGTGCCAGCAGCCCTAGCGGGAGTATAATCGATGAGCAGTTCTTC. It encodes CASSPSGSIIDEQFF.